One sample yielded the 29 T cell receptor beta chains listed below, sequenced in a study of shared clonotypes between healthy human individuals. Sequencing was performed with immunoSEQ multiplex PCR; in TCRdb, only in-frame clones are kept and a portion is missing. The sample has a few million clones; about 92% are singletons. Input material: naive CD4+ T cells from PBMCs. Subset here: CD45RA+ positively selected. The receptor set was obtained from a man aged 18 to 29 in good health. Some clones in this sample may be carry-over from other donors' samples.

The chain employs TRBV2 and TRBJ1-1, with D unclear. CDR1 and CDR2 (germline): SNHLY, FYNNEI. V dropped 8 bases and J dropped 3 bases, with 13 bases sitting between them. CDR3 size: 13 residues. The CDR3 DNA reads TGTGCCAGCCATTCCCCGAAACACACTGAAGCTTTCTTT. Amino acid sequence: CASHSPKHTEAFF.

This clone has just one count. The CDR3 loop reads CASSETSLRGYTF. For the CDR3, the DNA is TGTGCCAGCAGTGAAACTTCACTGCGGGGCTACACCTTC. The rearrangement joins TRBV6-1 to TRBJ1-2; D is ambiguous. The CDR3 extends over 13 amino acids. V was shortened by 2 bases and J by 8 bases, with 12 bases between the two germline ends. In germline, CDR1 is MNHNS, CDR2 SASEGT.

This chain links TRBV1 with TRBJ2-7; TRBD2 is taken as the D call from the table, unchecked against the DNA. TRBV1 is labeled a pseudogene. The CDR3 is made up of 17 amino acids. This CDR3 reads CTSRLEFSRGCFYEQYF. CDR3 nucleotides: TGCACCAGCAGACTTGAATTTTCTCGCGGTTGCTTCTACGAGCAGTACTTC.

The rearrangement joins TRBV15 to TRBJ2-3, with unresolved D. The CDR3 is 13 residues long. Per germline, CDR1 LNHNV and CDR2 YYDKDF (reference sequence). The germline V and J ends were trimmed by 3 bases and 3 bases, with 7 bases remaining between them. CDR3 residues: CATSRQLTDTQYF. Here the CDR3 DNA reads TGTGCCACCAGCAGGCAGTTGACAGATACGCAGTATTTT.

This clone showed up just once. V usage is TRBV28 and J usage is TRBJ1-4, with TRBD1 as a possible D gene (5 bases). The CDR3 sequence is 15 residues long. V dropped 7 bases and J dropped 7 bases, with 19 bases sitting between them. Germline CDR1 reads MDHEN; CDR2 reads SYDVKM. The CDR3 here is CASKSSGPMTEKLFF. CDR3 nucleotide sequence: TGTGCCAGCAAGTCGTCGGGGCCTATGACTGAAAAACTGTTTTTT.

This rearrangement joins TRBV19 to TRBJ1-2; no reliable D call. Germline V gene data show CDR1 as LNHDA and CDR2 as SQIVND (reference sequence). The CDR3 length is 15 residues. V gave up 1 base and J gave up 4 bases, with 13 bases separating them. This CDR3 reads CASSIARGGRYGYTF. CDR3 bases: TGTGCCAGTAGTATAGCTCGGGGAGGACGCTATGGCTACACCTTC.

This chain links TRBV7-3 with TRBJ2-5, with TRBD2 matching over 9 bases. CDR3 length equals 15 residues. Germline CDR1 SGHTA, CDR2 FQGTGA. The junction had 7 bases not matched to a gene; V was cut back by 4 bases and J by 4 bases. CDR3 sequence reads: CASSSGLAVGETQYF. In DNA, the CDR3 is TGTGCCAGCAGCTCGGGACTAGCTGTCGGAGAGACCCAGTACTTC. Full variable domain (missing parts from reference TRBV7-3 and TRBJ2-5): GAGVSQTPSNKVTEKGKYVELRCDPISGHTALYWYRQSLGQGPEFLIYFQGTGAADDSGLPNDRFFAVRPEGSVSTLKIQRTERGDSAVYLCASSSGLAVGETQYFGPGTRLLVL.

The genes are TRBV14 and TRBJ2-3, with D tentatively TRBD2 (5 bases). From germline, CDR1 is SGHDN and CDR2 FVKESK. The V and J ends lost 4 bases and 1 base respectively, with 12 bases between them. The CDR3 consists of 15 residues. This CDR3 reads CASSPQRTGTDTQYF. The CDR3, as DNA: TGTGCCAGCAGCCCACAGCGGACCGGCACAGATACGCAGTATTTT.

The V and J genes are TRBV7-9 and TRBJ2-5; possible D gene TRBD2, 6 bases. The CDR3 is 15 amino acids. Germline V lookup: CDR1 SEHNR, CDR2 FQNEAQ (reference sequence). The V end lost 5 bases, the J end lost 2 bases, and 15 bases lay between the germline ends. In DNA form, the CDR3 reads TGTGCCAGCAGCCGAACCGGGGGATTGCAAGAGACCCAGTACTTC. Translating it yields CASSRTGGLQETQYF.

With respect to this clone: The same CDR3 is also encoded by other DNA sequences in this sample. The rearrangement uses TRBV7-2 and TRBJ2-3, with D unresolved. Germline V gives CDR1 SGHTA, CDR2 FQGNSA. CDR3 length equals 14 residues. V lost 1 base and J lost 1, with 6 bases in between. CDR3 residues: CASSLEGRTDTQYF. The CDR3 DNA is TGTGCCAGCAGCTTAGAGGGTCGCACAGATACGCAGTATTTT.

This chain connects TRBV6-5 to TRBJ2-7; weak D call: TRBD1 (5 bases). The CDR3 covers 13 residues. Trimming pared 5 bases from V and 5 bases from J, leaving 13 bases between. Germline assignment: CDR1 MNHEY and CDR2 SVGAGI. This chain's CDR3 is CASSLRQNNEQYF. For the CDR3, the DNA is TGTGCCAGCAGTCTCCGACAGAATAACGAGCAGTACTTC.

The chain uses TRBV12-2 and TRBJ2-1. TRBV12-2 has pseudogene status. The CDR3 runs 19 residues. DNA of the CDR3: TGTGCAAGTCGCTTAGGGCCGGGCAGCGCCAAGACCTCCTACAATGAGCAGTTCTTC. This gives the protein CASRLGPGSAKTSYNEQFF.

V is TRBV5-1 and J is TRBJ2-7; D unresolved. V was clipped by 1 base and J by 5 bases, with 13 bases between them. The V gene's germline CDR1 is SGHRS and CDR2 YFSETQ. The CDR3 sequence is 14 residues long. The CDR3, as DNA: TGCGCCAGCAGCTTGCAAGGGTCCCAGGACGAGCAGTACTTC. It translates to CASSLQGSQDEQYF.

The J gene is TRBJ2-5, the V gene TRBV4-1; D might be TRBD1 (5 bases). The CDR3 consists of 15 residues. Germline V gene sequence: CDR1 MGHRA, CDR2 YSYEKL. The ends were cut back, 3 bases at V and 2 bases at J, with 13 bases in the middle. The CDR3 region has the DNA TGCGCCAGCAGCCAGAGGTCAGGGCAGCAAGAGACCCAGTACTTC. Translated, it gives CASSQRSGQQETQYF.

The rearrangement links TRBV11-2 to TRBJ2-1; D is uncertain. The CDR3 runs 11 residues. Trimming removed 1 base from V and 9 bases from J, with 4 bases in between. Germline CDR1 is SGHAT and CDR2 is FQNNGV. CDR3 sequence (DNA): TGTGCCAGCAGCTTAGCCGGTGAGCAGTTCTTC. Translation gives CASSLAGEQFF.

Remarks on this clone: The sample has other DNA sequences that encode this CDR3 too. The V call is TRBV7-9, the J call TRBJ2-7; D remains unclear. Trimming removed 3 bases at V and 0 bases at J, with 9 bases between. The CDR3 sequence is 14 residues long. The germline CDR1 and CDR2 sequences are SEHNR and FQNEAQ (reference sequence). The CDR3 sequence: CASSLGLSSYEQYF. CDR3 bases: TGTGCCAGCAGCTTGGGCCTCAGCTCCTACGAGCAGTACTTC.

The V call is TRBV5-4, the J call TRBJ2-7, with 7 nucleotides matching TRBD2. The germline CDR1 and CDR2 sequences are SGHNT and YYREEE (reference sequence). Trimming at V came to 3 bases and at J to 4 bases, leaving 10 bases not matched to a gene. The length of the CDR3 is 15 residues. The CDR3 protein is CASSSQASGPYEQYF. CDR3 coding DNA: TGTGCCAGCAGCTCCCAAGCTAGCGGACCTTACGAGCAGTACTTC.

The chain recombines TRBV5-1 with TRBJ2-3; 10 positions match TRBD2. The junction had 4 bases not matched to a gene; V was cut back by 3 bases and J by 0 bases. CDR3 length: 16 residues. CDR1 is SGHRS, CDR2 YFSETQ, per germline. As DNA, the CDR3 is TGCGCCAGCAGCTGGCTAGCGGGAGCAAGCACAGATACGCAGTATTTT. Its translation: CASSWLAGASTDTQYF.

The chain carries TRBV4-2 and TRBJ2-7; 8 bases align to TRBD2. The CDR3 consists of 17 residues. V lost 4 bases, J lost 2 bases, and 13 bases stayed unmatched. Germline V gene sequence: CDR1 LGHNA, CDR2 YNFKEQ. CDR3 nucleotide sequence: TGTGCCAGCAGCCCCTTTGCCGCTCGGGGGGGCCCCTACGAGCAGTACTTC. Translation gives CASSPFAARGGPYEQYF.

This clone was seen a single time. The chain links TRBV28 to TRBJ1-2, with D possibly being TRBD1 (5 bases). The CDR3 sequence is 16 residues long. Germline loops: CDR1 MDHEN, CDR2 SYDVKM. V dropped 0 bases and J dropped 7 bases, with 18 bases sitting between them. In nucleotides, the CDR3 is TGTGCCAGCAGTTTATGGGCCCAGGGCCTTAAAGGTGGCTACACCTTC. Translating it yields CASSLWAQGLKGGYTF.

V is TRBV4-2 and J is TRBJ2-7; D perhaps matches TRBD2 (5 bases). V was clipped by 0 bases and J by 6 bases, with 18 bases between them. The CDR3 is made up of 16 amino acids. Per germline, CDR1 LGHNA and CDR2 YNFKEQ. For the CDR3, the DNA is TGTGCCAGCAGCCAAGATGCCCAAAGACTATCAGGCGAGCAGTACTTC. This encodes CASSQDAQRLSGEQYF.

V usage is TRBV28 and J usage is TRBJ2-7, with 8 bases fitting TRBD2. V lost 10 bases, J lost 0 bases, and 8 bases stayed unmatched. Germline CDR1 reads MDHEN; CDR2 reads SYDVKM. The CDR3 is 14 amino acids. The CDR3 spells CATQSGGSSYEQYF. The CDR3 region has the DNA TGTGCCACCCAATCGGGGGGGAGCTCCTACGAGCAGTACTTC. Complete variable domain (other parts from reference TRBV28 and TRBJ2-7): DVKVTQSSRYLVKRTGEKVFLECVQDMDHENMFWYRQDPGLGLRLIYFSYDVKMKEKGDIPEGYSVSREKKERFSLILESASTNQTSMYLCATQSGGSSYEQYFGPGTRLTVT.

This clone has just one count. The rearrangement uses TRBV25-1 and TRBJ1-2; D perhaps matches TRBD1 (5 bases). CDR1 MGHDK and CDR2 SYGVNS come from the germline V gene. This CDR3 has 14 residues. V was pared by 3 bases and J by 6 bases, with 14 bases between. The DNA of the CDR3 is TGTGCCAGCAGTGATCGGAGGGGAGATCATGGCTACACCTTC. Translating gives CASSDRRGDHGYTF.

V usage is TRBV2 and J usage is TRBJ2-3, with TRBD2 matching over 9 bases. Germline V CDR1 and CDR2: SNHLY, FYNNEI. The junction had 2 bases not matched to a gene; V was cut back by 4 bases and J by 3 bases. The CDR3 consists of 14 residues. Written as DNA, the CDR3 is TGTGCCAGCAGTGGTAGCGGGAGAACAGATACGCAGTATTTT. Translated, it gives CASSGSGRTDTQYF. The full variable domain, with the rest looked up from reference TRBV2 and TRBJ2-3, is EPEVTQTPSHQVTQMGQEVILRCVPISNHLYFYWYRQILGQKVEFLVSFYNNEISEKSEIFDDQFSVERPDGSNFTLKIRSTKLEDSAMYFCASSGSGRTDTQYFGPGTRLTVL.

V usage is TRBV6-5 and J usage is TRBJ1-2; maybe TRBD1 (5 bases). Germline V gene data show CDR1 as MNHEY and CDR2 as SVGAGI. The CDR3 is 15 amino acids. Trimming cost V 0 bases and J 2 bases, with 10 bases left between them. The CDR3 here is CASSYSFQGNYGYTF. DNA of the CDR3: TGTGCCAGCAGTTACTCGTTCCAGGGCAACTATGGCTACACCTTC.

As concerns this clone: Other DNA sequences in this specimen translate into the identical CDR3. The chain couples TRBV11-2 to TRBJ2-7; TRBD2 matches 15 bases. The CDR3 spans 16 residues. Germline trimming cut 5 bases from V and 2 bases from J; bases unmatched to any gene: 4. The germline gives CDR1 SGHAT, CDR2 FQNNGV. Here the CDR3 reads CASSPGLAGGTYEQYF. CDR3 nucleotide sequence: TGTGCCAGCAGCCCCGGACTAGCGGGAGGGACCTACGAGCAGTACTTC.

This chain uses TRBV6-6 with TRBJ1-1; D possibly corresponds to TRBD1 (6 bases). V was cut by 6 bases and J by 0 bases, with 17 bases left in between. CDR3 size: 16 residues. The germline CDR1 and CDR2 sequences are MNHNY and SVGAGI (reference sequence). The CDR3 protein is CASSPEGGALNTEAFF. The CDR3 DNA sequence: TGTGCCAGCAGCCCCGAGGGGGGGGCCTTGAACACTGAAGCTTTCTTT.

Only one count was recorded for this clone. The V gene is TRBV7-8, the J gene TRBJ1-5; possible D gene TRBD1, 6 bases. This CDR3 comprises 15 residues. Trimming shortened V by 5 bases and J by 4 bases, and 15 bases separated the two germline ends. The V gene's germline CDR1 is SGHVS and CDR2 FQNEAQ. The CDR3 DNA reads as TGTGCCAGCAGCCGAATAGGCCAGGGGAATCAGCCCCAGCATTTT. Its translation is CASSRIGQGNQPQHF.

V usage is TRBV5-4 and J usage is TRBJ2-3; TRBD2 matches at 11 bases. The CDR3 totals 18 residues. After removal of 3 bases from V and 6 bases from J, the junction contained 15 bases not matched to a gene. Germline CDR1 is SGHNT and CDR2 is YYREEE (reference sequence). In nucleotides, the CDR3 is TGTGCCAGCAGCTCGACAGGGGGAACTAGCGGGAGCCCGGATACGCAGTATTTT. It encodes CASSSTGGTSGSPDTQYF.